A selection of T cell receptor beta chains follows, all from one sample in a study of control samples from healthy donors and cancer patients. The assay was immunoSEQ multiplex PCR, and TCRdb's table has in-frame clones only and misses some. The sample gives some 90,000 clones, about 86% of which show up once; roughly 1.2% is in the top ten. Sequencing was performed on blood. Receptors were obtained from a woman in her forties or fifties in good health. CDR3s leave out the opening cysteine and the closing phenylalanine or tryptophan.

v_gene | CDR3aa
TRBV6-2/TRBV6-3 | ASSTWTSGGYEQY
TRBV25-1 | ASRGTLTGELF
TRBV10-3 | AIGVLSTDTQY
TRBV6-6 | ASSSPPETQY
TRBV5-6 | ASSLLGSATNEKLF
TRBV19 | ASSIRDVHSPLH
TRBV7-8 | ASSFSGGPYEQY
TRBV14 | ASSQWTGLQETQY
TRBV6-2/TRBV6-3 | ASSEGLAGVYNEQF
TRBV2 | ASSDRTDTQY
TRBV4-2 | ASSLSGGVLYTQY
TRBV28 | ASSSPNAIDTEAF
TRBV2 | ASSERRPASEKLF
TRBV28 | ASSFRLAGGVSSYEQY
TRBV14 | ASSQRLTGTNTGELF
TRBV12-5 | ASGSDNTYNEQF
TRBV4-1 | ASSSYDRETSYGYT
TRBV25-1 | ASSEWGGTDTQY
TRBV21-1 | ASSKETQGNYDYT
TRBV6-2/TRBV6-3 | ASSGLAGGNEQF
TRBV11-3 | ASSRLGRGLETQY
TRBV20-1 | SASLRGREQTQY
TRBV28 | ASSLPGHYGYT
TRBV24-1 | ATSDPGLGNANEQF
TRBV6-5 | ASSQRSGNTIY
TRBV18 | ASSPGDRPRYSNQPQH
TRBV27 | ASSLKGFNYGYT
TRBV28 | ASSSRVNTQY
TRBV27 | ASAPVRGANTGELF
TRBV5-1 | ASSPGASGSPGYTGELF
TRBV11-2 | ASSRNRGGNSPLH
TRBV2 | ASSDRGGYGYT
TRBV9 | ASSPRFLGSYEQY
TRBV14 | ASTGTSGRASYNEQF
TRBV7-2 | ASSLYGDPMTGELF
TRBV5-1 | ASRPGRNLSSYNSPLH
TRBV5-4 | ASSLDFTDSNTGELF